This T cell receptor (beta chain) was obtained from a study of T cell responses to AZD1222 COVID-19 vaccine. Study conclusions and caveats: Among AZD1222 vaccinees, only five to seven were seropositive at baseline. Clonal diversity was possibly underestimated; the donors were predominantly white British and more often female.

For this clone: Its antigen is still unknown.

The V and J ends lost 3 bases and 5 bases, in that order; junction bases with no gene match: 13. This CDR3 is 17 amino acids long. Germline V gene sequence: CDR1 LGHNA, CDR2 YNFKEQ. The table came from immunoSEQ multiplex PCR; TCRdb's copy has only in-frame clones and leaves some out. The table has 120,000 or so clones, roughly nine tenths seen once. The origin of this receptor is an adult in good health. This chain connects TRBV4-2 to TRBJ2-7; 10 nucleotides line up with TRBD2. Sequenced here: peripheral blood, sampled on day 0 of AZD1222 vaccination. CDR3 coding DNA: TGTGCCAGCAGCCAGGACCCCGGGGCTAGCGGGAGAGACGAGCAGTACTTC. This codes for CASSQDPGASGRDEQYF.